This is a list of T cell receptor beta chains from one sample in a study of T-cell reconstitution after alpha-beta-depleted transplantation in children. TCRdb reprocessed the PCR reads with MiXCR, giving one entry per CDR3 protein. This sample has some 240,000 distinct CDR3 sequences, with around 8.9% found just once. The sequencing here drew on PBMCs from the stem cell graft donor, taken from the stem cell graft. The receptor source for this set is a human donor who donated a stem cell graft to a child with SCID. Each CDR3 is given with its conserved first and last residue. The order of the fields is clone size, D gene, J gene, V gene, CDR3 protein, CDR3 DNA. D genes are given only for firm matches. Clone sizes are given selectively: once, few, many, or a class where the clone is expanded.

size: many; D: -; J: TRBJ1-1; V: TRBV12-3/TRBV12-4; CDR3: CASSKILLEAFF; DNA: TGTGCCAGCAGCAAGATCCTTCTTGAAGCTTTCTTT
size: -; D: -; J: TRBJ2-7; V: TRBV2; CDR3: CASSEVGSPEQYF; DNA: TGTGCCAGCAGTGAAGTAGGCTCCCCCGAGCAGTACTTC
size: many; D: -; J: TRBJ2-1; V: TRBV20-1; CDR3: CSANGGPYNEQFF; DNA: TGCAGTGCTAACGGGGGCCCCTACAATGAGCAGTTCTTC
size: many; D: TRBD2; J: TRBJ2-7; V: TRBV6-1; CDR3: CASSRGGSSYEQYF; DNA: TGTGCCAGCAGTCGCGGGGGAAGCTCCTACGAGCAGTACTTC
size: -; D: -; J: TRBJ2-1; V: TRBV6-1; CDR3: CASSRNGGPKYNEQFF; DNA: TGTGCCAGCAGTCGCAACGGGGGGCCTAAATACAATGAGCAGTTCTTC
size: many; D: TRBD2; J: TRBJ2-1; V: TRBV12-3/TRBV12-4; CDR3: CASSLSSGGVGSYNEQFF; DNA: TGTGCCAGCAGTTTGAGTAGCGGGGGGGTCGGTTCCTACAATGAGCAGTTCTTC
size: many; D: TRBD2; J: TRBJ2-7; V: TRBV20-1; CDR3: CSARRGDSYEQYF; DNA: TGCAGTGCTAGACGGGGGGACTCCTACGAGCAGTACTTC
size: -; D: TRBD2; J: TRBJ2-1; V: TRBV10-2; CDR3: CASRKGLAGGNEQFF; DNA: TGCGCCAGCAGGAAAGGACTAGCGGGGGGCAATGAGCAGTTCTTC
size: many; D: TRBD1; J: TRBJ1-1; V: TRBV18; CDR3: CASSHGTGEAFF; DNA: TGTGCCAGCTCACACGGGACAGGGGAAGCTTTCTTT
size: many; D: -; J: TRBJ2-2; V: TRBV5-1; CDR3: CASSLQGTSTGELFF; DNA: TGCGCCAGCAGCCTTCAGGGAACGAGCACCGGGGAGCTGTTTTTT
size: few; D: TRBD1; J: TRBJ2-7; V: TRBV2; CDR3: CASSDGTGPYEQYF; DNA: TGTGCCAGCAGTGACGGGACAGGGCCCTACGAGCAGTACTTC
size: few; D: TRBD2; J: TRBJ2-7; V: TRBV2; CDR3: CASRGSGRSSYEQYF; DNA: TGTGCCAGCAGGGGAAGCGGGAGGAGCTCCTACGAGCAGTACTTC
size: many; D: -; J: TRBJ1-2; V: TRBV5-1; CDR3: CASSLSIRDNYGYTF; DNA: TGCGCCAGCAGCTTGAGCATCAGGGATAACTATGGCTACACCTTC
size: few; D: -; J: TRBJ2-7; V: TRBV7-9; CDR3: CASSLGRGVSDSYEQYF; DNA: TGTGCCAGCAGCTTAGGGAGGGGGGTATCCGATTCCTACGAGCAGTACTTC
size: once; D: -; J: TRBJ1-1; V: TRBV5-1; CDR3: CASSLGGTPSNTEAFF; DNA: TGCGCCAGCAGCTTGGGGGGGACCCCAAGTAATACTGAAGCTTTCTTT
size: many; D: TRBD1; J: TRBJ1-1; V: TRBV4-1; CDR3: CASSHASWTGGGRNTEAFF; DNA: TGCGCCAGCAGCCACGCTTCCTGGACAGGGGGCGGCCGGAACACTGAAGCTTTCTTT
size: many; D: -; J: TRBJ2-3; V: TRBV10-3; CDR3: CAISAVGDTQYF; DNA: TGTGCCATCAGTGCGGTGGGAGATACGCAGTATTTT
size: -; D: -; J: TRBJ1-3; V: TRBV4-1; CDR3: CASSRLASKFSSRNTIYF; DNA: TGCGCCAGCAGCCGTTTAGCTTCAAAATTTAGCTCTAGAAACACCATATATTTT
size: many; D: TRBD1; J: TRBJ1-1; V: TRBV5-1; CDR3: CASSLDGQGGTEAFF; DNA: TGCGCCAGCAGCTTGGACGGGCAGGGGGGAACTGAAGCTTTCTTT
size: many; D: -; J: TRBJ1-4; V: TRBV25-1; CDR3: CASSDRPPGATNEKLFF; DNA: TGTGCCAGCAGTGACCGACCCCCCGGTGCAACTAATGAAAAACTGTTTTTT
size: many; D: TRBD1; J: TRBJ1-4; V: TRBV12-3/TRBV12-4; CDR3: CASSRQGRDEKLFF; DNA: TGTGCCAGCAGTCGACAGGGAAGGGATGAAAAACTGTTTTTT
size: -; D: -; J: TRBJ2-7; V: TRBV10-3; CDR3: CATLTAPVVGEQYF; DNA: TGTGCCACCCTCACCGCCCCGGTTGTGGGGGAGCAGTACTTC
size: few; D: TRBD2; J: TRBJ2-4; V: TRBV5-1; CDR3: CASSPTGGVGKNIQYF; DNA: TGCGCCAGCAGCCCCACCGGGGGGGTAGGCAAAAACATTCAGTACTTC
size: many; D: -; J: TRBJ1-1; V: TRBV19; CDR3: CATRQSWGNTEAFF; DNA: TGTGCCACCAGGCAGAGCTGGGGGAACACTGAAGCTTTCTTT
size: many; D: -; J: TRBJ2-7; V: TRBV7-2; CDR3: CASSLGDGPYEQYF; DNA: TGCGCCAGCAGCTTGGGCGACGGCCCCTACGAGCAGTACTTC
size: many; D: -; J: TRBJ2-7; V: TRBV5-4; CDR3: CASSLGANWDEQYF; DNA: TGTGCCAGCAGCTTGGGGGCGAATTGGGACGAGCAGTACTTC
size: many; D: -; J: TRBJ1-5; V: TRBV20-1; CDR3: CSARDSGGSQPQHF; DNA: TGCAGTGCTAGAGATAGCGGGGGCAGCCAGCCCCAGCATTTT
size: many; D: TRBD1; J: TRBJ2-2; V: TRBV12-3/TRBV12-4; CDR3: CASRDTSILGQGSNTGELFF; DNA: TGTGCCAGCAGGGATACCTCAATCTTAGGACAGGGGTCGAACACCGGGGAGCTGTTTTTT
size: -; D: -; J: TRBJ1-1; V: TRBV5-1; CDR3: CASSLLRGKARTFF; DNA: TGCGCCAGCAGCTTGTTACGGGGGAAAGCGCGAACTTTCTTT
size: many; D: -; J: TRBJ2-7; V: TRBV5-6; CDR3: CASAEGSSRYEQYF; DNA: TGTGCCAGCGCTGAGGGGTCATCAAGGTACGAGCAGTACTTC
size: few; D: TRBD2; J: TRBJ2-1; V: TRBV7-2; CDR3: CASSPRLAGPPYNEQFF; DNA: TGTGCCAGCAGCCCGAGACTAGCGGGGCCCCCTTACAATGAGCAGTTCTTC
size: few; D: -; J: TRBJ2-5; V: TRBV27; CDR3: CASRSLGSETQYF; DNA: TGTGCCAGCCGGTCTCTGGGATCGGAGACCCAGTACTTC
size: many; D: -; J: TRBJ1-1; V: TRBV7-2; CDR3: CASSLLGSDTEAFF; DNA: TGTGCCAGCAGCTTACTAGGGTCTGACACTGAAGCTTTCTTT
size: many; D: -; J: TRBJ1-5; V: TRBV5-1; CDR3: CASSLAGQTNQPQHF; DNA: TGCGCCAGCAGCTTAGCCGGACAGACTAATCAGCCCCAGCATTTT
size: -; D: TRBD2; J: TRBJ2-3; V: TRBV10-3; CDR3: CAISLTSGGASTDTQYF; DNA: TGTGCCATCAGCTTGACTAGCGGGGGGGCAAGCACAGATACGCAGTATTTT
size: many; D: -; J: TRBJ1-3; V: TRBV5-1; CDR3: CASSLGGRNSGNTIYF; DNA: TGCGCCAGCAGCTTGGGGGGCAGGAACTCTGGAAACACCATATATTTT